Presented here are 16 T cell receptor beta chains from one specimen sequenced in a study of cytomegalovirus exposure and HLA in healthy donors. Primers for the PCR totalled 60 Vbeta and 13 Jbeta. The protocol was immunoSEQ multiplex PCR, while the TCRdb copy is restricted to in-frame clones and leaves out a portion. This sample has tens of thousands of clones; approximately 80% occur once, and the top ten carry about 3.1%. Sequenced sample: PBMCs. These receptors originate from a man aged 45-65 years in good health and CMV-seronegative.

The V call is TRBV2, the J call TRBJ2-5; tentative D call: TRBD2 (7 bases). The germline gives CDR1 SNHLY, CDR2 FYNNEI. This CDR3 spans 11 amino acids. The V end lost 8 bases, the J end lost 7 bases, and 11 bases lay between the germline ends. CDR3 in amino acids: CASGGAVTQYF. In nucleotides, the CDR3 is TGTGCCAGCGGGGGGGCCGTGACCCAGTACTTC.

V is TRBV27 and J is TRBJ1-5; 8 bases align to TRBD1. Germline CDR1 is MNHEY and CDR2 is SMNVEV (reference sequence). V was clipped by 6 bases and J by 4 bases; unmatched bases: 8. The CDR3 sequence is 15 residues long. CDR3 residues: CASSPRTGRNQPQHF. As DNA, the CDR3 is TGTGCCAGCAGCCCCCGGACAGGGCGGAATCAGCCCCAGCATTTT.

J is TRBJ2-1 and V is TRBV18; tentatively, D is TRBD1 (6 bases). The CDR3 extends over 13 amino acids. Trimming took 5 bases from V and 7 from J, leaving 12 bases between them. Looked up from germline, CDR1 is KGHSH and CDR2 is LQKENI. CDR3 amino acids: CASSSNRVNEQFF. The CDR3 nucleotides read TGTGCCAGCTCATCTAACAGGGTTAATGAGCAGTTCTTC.

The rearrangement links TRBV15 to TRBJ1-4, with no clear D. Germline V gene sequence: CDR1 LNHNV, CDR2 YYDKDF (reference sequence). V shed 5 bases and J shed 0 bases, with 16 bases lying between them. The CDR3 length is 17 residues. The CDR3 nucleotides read TGTGCCACCAGCGTCGGACTGCGCTCAACAACTAATGAAAAACTGTTTTTT. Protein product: CATSVGLRSTTNEKLFF.

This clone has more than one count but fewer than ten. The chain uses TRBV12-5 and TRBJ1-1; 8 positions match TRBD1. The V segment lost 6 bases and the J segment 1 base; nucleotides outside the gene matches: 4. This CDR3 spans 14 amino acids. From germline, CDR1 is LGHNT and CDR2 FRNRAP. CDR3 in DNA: TGTGCTAGTGGCCCGGGACAGGCGAACACTGAAGCTTTCTTT. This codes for CASGPGQANTEAFF.

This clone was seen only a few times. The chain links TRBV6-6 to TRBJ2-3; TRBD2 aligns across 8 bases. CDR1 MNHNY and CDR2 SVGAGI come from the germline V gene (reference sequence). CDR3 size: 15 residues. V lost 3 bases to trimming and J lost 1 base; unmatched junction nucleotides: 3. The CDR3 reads CASSYQAGGTDTQYF. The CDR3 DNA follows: TGTGCCAGCAGTTATCAAGCGGGGGGCACAGATACGCAGTATTTT.

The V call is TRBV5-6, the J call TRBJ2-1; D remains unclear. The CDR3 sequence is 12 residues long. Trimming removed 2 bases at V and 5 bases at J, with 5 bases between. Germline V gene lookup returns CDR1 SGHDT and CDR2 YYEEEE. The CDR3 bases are TGTGCCAGCAGCTTCATTGACAATGAGCAGTTCTTC. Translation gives CASSFIDNEQFF. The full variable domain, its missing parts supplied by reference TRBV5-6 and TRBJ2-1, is DAGVTQSPTHLIKTRGQQVTLRCSPKSGHDTVSWYQQALGQGPQFIFQYYEEEERQRGNFPDRFSGHQFPNYSSELNVNALLLGDSALYLCASSFIDNEQFFGPGTRLTVL.

The CDR3 DNA reads as TGTGCCAGCAGACCCACAGGGGAAGAGACCCAGTACTTC. It encodes CASRPTGEETQYF. V usage is TRBV5-4 and J usage is TRBJ2-5, with 7 bases fitting TRBD1. From germline, CDR1 is SGHNT and CDR2 YYREEE (reference sequence). The CDR3 covers 13 residues. V was pared by 5 bases and J by 3 bases, with 4 bases of the junction left unmatched.

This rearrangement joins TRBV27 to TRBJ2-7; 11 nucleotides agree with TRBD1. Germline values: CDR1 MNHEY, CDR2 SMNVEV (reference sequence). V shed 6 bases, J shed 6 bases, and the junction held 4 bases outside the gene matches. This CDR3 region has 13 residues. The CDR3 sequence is CASRSGQGGEQYF. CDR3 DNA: TGTGCCAGCAGGTCGGGACAGGGGGGCGAGCAGTACTTC.

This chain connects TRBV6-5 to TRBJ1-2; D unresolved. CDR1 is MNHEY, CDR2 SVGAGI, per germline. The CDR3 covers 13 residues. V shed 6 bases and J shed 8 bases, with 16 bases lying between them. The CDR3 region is CASSTGNPLGYTF. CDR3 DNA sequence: TGTGCCAGCAGCACCGGGAACCCCTTAGGCTACACCTTC.

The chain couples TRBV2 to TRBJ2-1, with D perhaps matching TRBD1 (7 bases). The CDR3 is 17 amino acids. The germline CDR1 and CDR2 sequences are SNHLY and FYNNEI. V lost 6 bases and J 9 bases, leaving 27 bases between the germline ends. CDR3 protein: CASSPGGSGLGYGEQFF. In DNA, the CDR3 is TGTGCCAGCAGCCCAGGGGGGTCCGGGCTTGGTTACGGTGAGCAGTTCTTC. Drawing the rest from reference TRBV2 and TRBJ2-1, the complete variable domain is EPEVTQTPSHQVTQMGQEVILRCVPISNHLYFYWYRQILGQKVEFLVSFYNNEISEKSEIFDDQFSVERPDGSNFTLKIRSTKLEDSAMYFCASSPGGSGLGYGEQFFGPGTRLTVL.

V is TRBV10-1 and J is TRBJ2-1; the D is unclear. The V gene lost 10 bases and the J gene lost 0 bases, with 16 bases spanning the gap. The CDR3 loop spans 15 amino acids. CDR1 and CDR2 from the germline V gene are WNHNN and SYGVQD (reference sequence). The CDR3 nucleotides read TGCGCCACCTCCGAGAGTGTTAACTCCTACAATGAGCAGTTCTTC. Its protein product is CATSESVNSYNEQFF.

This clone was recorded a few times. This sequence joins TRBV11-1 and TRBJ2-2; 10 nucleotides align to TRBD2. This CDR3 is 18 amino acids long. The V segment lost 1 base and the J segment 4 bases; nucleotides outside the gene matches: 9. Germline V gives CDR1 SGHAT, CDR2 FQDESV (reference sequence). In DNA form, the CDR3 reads TGTGCCAGCAGCTTAGACCCAGCGGGGGGGCAGGGCACCGGGGAGCTGTTTTTT. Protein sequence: CASSLDPAGGQGTGELFF.

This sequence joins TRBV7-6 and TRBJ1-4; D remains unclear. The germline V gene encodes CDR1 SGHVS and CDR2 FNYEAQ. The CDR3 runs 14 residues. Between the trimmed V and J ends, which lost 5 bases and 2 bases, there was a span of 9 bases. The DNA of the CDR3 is TGTGCCAGCAGCGCTAGTCATACTAATGAAAAACTGTTTTTT. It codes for CASSASHTNEKLFF.

The chain's CDR3 is CASTPAAQGSEAFF. CDR3 in DNA: TGTGCCAGCACCCCCGCAGCTCAGGGGTCTGAAGCTTTCTTT. This chain connects TRBV6-5 to TRBJ1-1, with a possible D match to TRBD1 (6 bases). The CDR3 has 14 amino acids. CDR1 is MNHEY, CDR2 SVGAGI, per germline. Trimming took 7 bases from V and 6 from J, leaving 18 bases between them.

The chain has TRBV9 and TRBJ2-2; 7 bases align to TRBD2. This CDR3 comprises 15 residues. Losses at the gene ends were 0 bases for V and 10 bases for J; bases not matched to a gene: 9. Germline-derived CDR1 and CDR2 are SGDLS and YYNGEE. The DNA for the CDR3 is TGTGCCAGCAGCGTAGTAGCGGGTGGGGCGAAGGAGCTGTTTTTT. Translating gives CASSVVAGGAKELFF.